The 22 T cell receptor beta chains below were found in one sample sequenced in a study of control samples from healthy donors and cancer patients. Sequencing was performed with immunoSEQ multiplex PCR; in TCRdb, only in-frame clones are kept and a portion is missing. The sample yields fewer than 110,000 clones, roughly 91% seen once. Sequencing was carried out using blood. The receptors originated from a man in his thirties or forties in good health.

This chain uses TRBV28 with TRBJ2-1; no clear D. Germline V gene sequence: CDR1 MDHEN, CDR2 SYDVKM. This CDR3 is built from 14 residues. V dropped 11 bases and J dropped 0 bases, with 14 bases sitting between them. CDR3 sequence reads: CASRGVGSYNEQFF. CDR3 coding DNA: TGTGCCTCGAGAGGCGTCGGCTCCTACAATGAGCAGTTCTTC. Full variable domain (missing parts from reference TRBV28 and TRBJ2-1): DVKVTQSSRYLVKRTGEKVFLECVQDMDHENMFWYRQDPGLGLRLIYFSYDVKMKEKGDIPEGYSVSREKKERFSLILESASTNQTSMYLCASRGVGSYNEQFFGPGTRLTVL.

The rearrangement uses TRBV7-2 and TRBJ2-1, with D hard to call. V dropped 1 base and J dropped 8 bases, with 6 bases sitting between them. CDR1 SGHTA and CDR2 FQGNSA come from the germline V gene. The CDR3 consists of 12 residues. The CDR3 sequence is CASSLEWDEQFF. The CDR3 bases are TGTGCCAGCAGCTTAGAATGGGATGAGCAGTTCTTC.

The chain is built from TRBV28 and TRBJ1-1, with D perhaps matching TRBD1 (5 bases). The CDR3 covers 15 residues. From germline, CDR1 is MDHEN and CDR2 SYDVKM. V lost 5 bases to trimming and J lost 0 bases, with 13 bases between them. The CDR3 spells CASSAPGGMNTEAFF. The CDR3, as DNA: TGTGCCAGCAGTGCCCCCGGGGGAATGAACACTGAAGCTTTCTTT. The full variable domain, rest sourced from reference TRBV28 and TRBJ1-1, is DVKVTQSSRYLVKRTGEKVFLECVQDMDHENMFWYRQDPGLGLRLIYFSYDVKMKEKGDIPEGYSVSREKKERFSLILESASTNQTSMYLCASSAPGGMNTEAFFGQGTRLTVV.

The chain joins TRBV5-4 to TRBJ1-2; D is uncertain. V lost 2 bases and J lost 5, with 16 bases in between. The CDR3 has 15 amino acids. Germline V gives CDR1 SGHNT, CDR2 YYREEE (reference sequence). CDR3 sequence (DNA): TGTGCCAGCAGCTTAGGTCATCCCGACCCGTATGGCTACACCTTC. Translated: CASSLGHPDPYGYTF.

The V call is TRBV4-3, the J call TRBJ1-4, with 8 bases fitting TRBD1. V shed 1 base, J shed 7 bases, and the junction held 2 bases outside the gene matches. The germline CDR1 and CDR2 sequences are LGHNA and YSLEER. The CDR3 contains 14 residues. This CDR3 is CASSQGTGREKLFF. The CDR3 DNA reads as TGCGCCAGCAGCCAAGGGACAGGGCGTGAAAAACTGTTTTTT.

This clone was found a few times. The chain has TRBV6-1 and TRBJ1-5, with no clear D. From germline, CDR1 is MNHNS and CDR2 SASEGT. The CDR3 spans 13 residues. Trimming removed 2 bases from V and 2 bases from J, with 4 bases in between. The CDR3 spells CASSEMGNQPQHF. CDR3 nucleotides: TGTGCCAGCAGTGAAATGGGCAATCAGCCCCAGCATTTT.

The CDR3 DNA reads TGTGCCAGCAGCGTACCGGGATCAGCTAATGAAAAACTGTTTTTT. Translated: CASSVPGSANEKLFF. The gene calls are TRBV9 and TRBJ1-4; no firm D call. V was cut by 1 base and J by 3 bases, with 10 bases left in between. Germline V lookup: CDR1 SGDLS, CDR2 YYNGEE. CDR3 length: 15 residues.

The V and J genes are TRBV30 and TRBJ2-5, with 7 nucleotides matching TRBD2. The ends lost 3 bases at V and 5 bases at J; junction bases unmatched: 15. The CDR3 has 16 amino acids. CDR1 and CDR2 from the germline V gene are GTSNPN and SVGIG (reference sequence). The CDR3 reads CAWSPTRDLLAETQYF. DNA for the CDR3: TGTGCCTGGAGCCCGACTCGGGACCTACTAGCGGAGACCCAGTACTTC.

This sequence joins TRBV30 and TRBJ1-2; no clear D. The V and J ends lost 4 bases and 0 bases respectively, with 18 bases between them. Germline-derived CDR1 and CDR2 are GTSNPN and SVGIG (reference sequence). The CDR3 is 16 amino acids. The DNA of the CDR3 is TGTGCCTGGAAACCCCGCCACCCAGGTACTAACTATGGCTACACCTTC. This encodes CAWKPRHPGTNYGYTF.

The V and J genes are TRBV7-9 and TRBJ2-6, with 10 bases fitting TRBD1. Germline CDR1 SEHNR, CDR2 FQNEAQ (reference sequence). The CDR3 is 17 residues long. V lost 5 bases to trimming and J lost 0 bases; unmatched junction nucleotides: 4. The CDR3 DNA reads as TGTGCCAGCAGCGTAGGGGACAGGGGCTCTGGGGCCAACGTCCTGACTTTC. Translated, it gives CASSVGDRGSGANVLTF.

The V call is TRBV15, the J call TRBJ1-2; 7 bases are shared with TRBD1. V shed 0 bases, J shed 7 bases, and the junction held 8 bases outside the gene matches. The CDR3 runs to 15 residues. Germline V gene data show CDR1 as LNHNV and CDR2 as YYDKDF (reference sequence). The DNA for the CDR3 is TGTGCCACCAGCAGAGATCCCGGGACAGCGGCTGGCTACACCTTC. Amino acid sequence: CATSRDPGTAAGYTF.

The chain employs TRBV18 and TRBJ2-1; 9 positions agree with TRBD2. Germline assignment: CDR1 KGHSH and CDR2 LQKENI. The CDR3 is 16 residues long. V was clipped by 6 bases and J by 4 bases; unmatched bases: 10. The CDR3: CASSPIAGVDYNEQFF. The CDR3 DNA reads as TGTGCCAGCTCCCCCATAGCGGGAGTGGATTACAATGAGCAGTTCTTC.

The V gene is TRBV30, the J gene TRBJ1-6; D is perhaps TRBD1 (6 bases). The germline V gene has CDR1 GTSNPN and CDR2 SVGIG (reference sequence). Trimming shortened V by 1 base and J by 7 bases, and 17 bases separated the two germline ends. This CDR3 has 16 amino acids. CDR3 sequence: CAWSAIGGQRNSPLHF. Here the CDR3 DNA reads TGTGCCTGGAGTGCGATAGGGGGGCAGAGGAATTCACCCCTCCACTTT.

The rearrangement uses TRBV28 and TRBJ1-1; the D is unclear. Trimming took 5 bases from V and 4 from J, leaving 8 bases between them. This CDR3 comprises 12 residues. Germline CDR1 reads MDHEN; CDR2 reads SYDVKM. The CDR3 reads CASSPWGTEAFF. CDR3 in DNA: TGTGCCAGCAGTCCATGGGGCACTGAAGCTTTCTTT.

The chain has TRBV6-5 and TRBJ1-1; TRBD1 might be the D (5 bases). The V and J ends lost 6 bases and 1 base respectively, with 9 bases between them. The length of the CDR3 is 13 residues. Germline assignment: CDR1 MNHEY and CDR2 SVGAGI. The CDR3 region is CASRQGRNTEAFF. In DNA form, the CDR3 reads TGTGCCAGCAGGCAGGGACGGAACACTGAAGCTTTCTTT.

This chain connects TRBV5-4 to TRBJ1-4, with 8 positions matching TRBD1. In germline, CDR1 is SGHNT, CDR2 YYREEE (reference sequence). The CDR3 has 14 amino acids. J was trimmed by 7 bases and V by 2 bases; bases with no gene match: 4. The CDR3 coding sequence is TGTGCCAGCAGCTTCAGGGGGCCGGGTGAAAAACTGTTTTTT. This codes for CASSFRGPGEKLFF.

The chain couples TRBV30 to TRBJ1-3; 7 bases map to TRBD1. The CDR3 has 15 residues. V was clipped by 5 bases and J by 0 bases; unmatched bases: 7. Germline V lookup: CDR1 GTSNPN, CDR2 SVGIG (reference sequence). Written as DNA, the CDR3 is TGTGCCTGGCGGGGGACAGAAGCCTCTGGAAACACCATATATTTT. It yields the protein CAWRGTEASGNTIYF.

The CDR3 DNA is TGTGCCAGCAGCCTCGGGACTAGCGGGAGCACAGATACGCAGTATTTT. It is translated as CASSLGTSGSTDTQYF. The chain recombines TRBV3-1 (or the pseudogene TRBV3-2) with TRBJ2-3, with 12 bases fitting TRBD2. The CDR3 covers 16 residues. Germline CDR1 LGHDT, CDR2 YNNKEL (reference sequence). V shed 4 bases and J 0 bases; nucleotides not matched to a gene: 2.

The gene calls are TRBV18 and TRBJ2-3; TRBD1 agrees at 9 bases. This CDR3 has 17 amino acids. The germline V gene has CDR1 KGHSH and CDR2 LQKENI. V lost 0 bases and J lost 6; bases outside the gene matches: 10. This chain's CDR3 is CASSPPLWDRDSDTQYF. The CDR3 DNA follows: TGTGCCAGCTCACCACCGTTGTGGGACAGGGATTCGGATACGCAGTATTTT.

V is TRBV25-1 and J is TRBJ2-3; TRBD2 aligns across 7 bases. Germline-derived CDR1 and CDR2 are MGHDK and SYGVNS. V was pared by 1 base and J by 4 bases, with 8 bases of the junction left unmatched. The CDR3 is made up of 16 amino acids. In DNA form, the CDR3 reads TGTGCCAGCAGTGAATTTTGGCTAGCGGACTCAGATACGCAGTATTTT. This encodes CASSEFWLADSDTQYF. The variable domain in full, completed from reference TRBV25-1 and TRBJ2-3, reads EADIYQTPRYLVIGTGKKITLECSQTMGHDKMYWYQQDPGMELHLIHYSYGVNSTEKGDLSSESTVSRIRTEHFPLTLESARPSHTSQYLCASSEFWLADSDTQYFGPGTRLTVL.

This chain joins TRBV19 and TRBJ2-1; TRBD2 agrees at 9 bases. The CDR3 has 15 residues. The germline gives CDR1 LNHDA, CDR2 SQIVND (reference sequence). J was trimmed by 6 bases and V by 5 bases; bases with no gene match: 8. The CDR3 spells CASSPVSGSGNEQFF. Here the CDR3 DNA reads TGTGCCAGTAGTCCGGTTAGCGGGAGCGGCAATGAGCAGTTCTTC.

This chain links TRBV30 with TRBJ1-1, with D uncertain. Per germline, CDR1 GTSNPN and CDR2 SVGIG (reference sequence). The CDR3 runs 11 residues. This CDR3 reads CAGRTNTEAFF. As DNA, the CDR3 is TGTGCTGGGAGGACGAACACTGAAGCTTTCTTT.